Included here is one T cell receptor (beta chain) sequence, with context. Its antigen remains unknown. This sample was included in a study of cytomegalovirus exposure and HLA in healthy donors. Whole-study results and caveats: Likely technical artifact: a cluster of highly shared sequence variants. It was taken for granted in presence/absence analyses that sequencing depth across donors was roughly uniform. Rarity marked most TCR sequences, yet some public TCRs occurred in many donors.

Researchers ran the PCR with 60 Vbeta and 13 Jbeta primers. Per the study methods: It was a later analysis that counted tens of millions of unique TCR beta chains, of which 9.5 million to 14 million were shared. Using immunoSEQ multiplex PCR, the repertoire was profiled, and TCRdb retains in-frame clones only, with some absent. The D gene and trimming were derived from the DNA, and the V and J assignments and clone size from that table. Seen here are a few hundred thousand clones, nearly 80% observed once, and the top ten hold around 1.8%. CDR1 LNHDA and CDR2 SQIVND come from the germline V gene (reference sequence). This CDR3 is 18 amino acids long. Unmatched junction bases numbered 21, after V lost 2 bases and J lost 9 bases.

The clonotype comes from a man in his late teens or twenties in good health and CMV-seronegative. V usage is TRBV19 and J usage is TRBJ2-5; 7 bases align to TRBD2. The sample taken for sequencing was PBMCs. The CDR3 spells CASSIWGLAGAARGAQYF. The CDR3 DNA reads as TGTGCCAGTAGTATATGGGGTCTCGCGGGCGCCGCCCGGGGGGCCCAGTACTTC.